This passage covers 14 T cell receptor beta chains from one sample sequenced in a study of early stage breast cancer tumors. This table comes from immunoSEQ multiplex PCR, and its TCRdb copy is limited to in-frame clones, with some not included. The profile shows over 25,000 clones, around 53% of them singletons. The sequenced sample consisted of breast tumor tissue. The receptor source for this set is a person aged 45 to 59 with breast cancer.

This clone was counted a few times. V usage is TRBV7-3 and J usage is TRBJ2-2; no clear D gene. V was shortened by 4 bases and J by 3 bases, with 3 bases between the two germline ends. Germline CDR1 is SGHTA and CDR2 is FQGTGA. The CDR3 consists of 12 residues. The CDR3, as DNA: TGTGCCAGCAGCTCAGACACCGGGGAGCTGTTTTTT. Its protein product is CASSSDTGELFF. Full variable domain (remainder filled in from reference TRBV7-3 and TRBJ2-2): GAGVSQTPSNKVTEKGKYVELRCDPISGHTALYWYRQSLGQGPEFLIYFQGTGAADDSGLPNDRFFAVRPEGSVSTLKIQRTERGDSAVYLCASSSDTGELFFGEGSRLTVL.

The chain links TRBV30 to TRBJ1-1, with TRBD1 matching over 8 bases. Looked up from germline, CDR1 is GTSNPN and CDR2 is SVGIG (reference sequence). J gave up 5 bases and V 0 bases, and 2 bases lay outside the gene matches. The CDR3 is 13 amino acids. CDR3 DNA sequence: TGTGCCTGGAGTGTACAGGGGGTTACTGAAGCTTTCTTT. This sequence encodes CAWSVQGVTEAFF.

This chain uses TRBV2 with TRBJ1-5; D gene ambiguous. From germline, CDR1 is SNHLY and CDR2 FYNNEI. The CDR3 consists of 14 residues. V was pared by 0 bases and J by 4 bases, with 7 bases between. The CDR3 coding sequence is TGTGCCAGCAGTGAAGCGTCGGGAAATCAGCCCCAGCATTTT. Amino acid sequence: CASSEASGNQPQHF.

Relative to its sample, this clone is large. This rearrangement joins TRBV14 to TRBJ2-1, with TRBD2 as a possible D gene (6 bases). Per germline, CDR1 SGHDN and CDR2 FVKESK. This CDR3 comprises 16 residues. Trimming cost V 4 bases and J 8 bases, with 21 bases left between them. CDR3 in amino acids: CASSLGAGGTADEQFF. In DNA form, the CDR3 reads TGTGCCAGCAGCCTGGGTGCGGGCGGGACCGCCGATGAGCAGTTCTTC.

This clone was detected only a few times. The chain links TRBV27 to TRBJ2-1; 9 bases are shared with TRBD1. The trim removed 7 bases at V and 7 bases at J, leaving 11 bases unmatched. This CDR3 is 15 amino acids long. Germline values: CDR1 MNHEY, CDR2 SMNVEV (reference sequence). CDR3 coding DNA: TGTGCCAGCACCTGGGGGACAGGGATTGCAAATGAGCAGTTCTTC. The encoded protein is CASTWGTGIANEQFF.

The gene calls are TRBV7-2 and TRBJ1-2; possible D gene TRBD1, 6 bases. V was clipped by 1 base and J by 7 bases, with 19 bases between them. The CDR3 runs 16 residues. Germline V gene sequence: CDR1 SGHTA, CDR2 FQGNSA. CDR3 sequence reads: CASSLGSPGGARGYTF. DNA of the CDR3: TGTGCCAGCAGCTTAGGCTCCCCCGGGGGGGCGCGTGGCTACACCTTC.

A few counts support this clone. V gene TRBV7-3 combines with J gene TRBJ2-1; TRBD2 matches at 8 bases. The germline V gene has CDR1 SGHTA and CDR2 FQGTGA. The CDR3 has 16 residues. Trimming took 5 bases from V and 5 from J; bases not matched to a gene: 11. CDR3 residues: CASSRLSGLADNEQFF. The CDR3 DNA follows: TGTGCCAGCAGCCGACTCTCCGGACTAGCCGACAATGAGCAGTTCTTC. Drawing the rest from reference TRBV7-3 and TRBJ2-1, the complete variable domain is GAGVSQTPSNKVTEKGKYVELRCDPISGHTALYWYRQSLGQGPEFLIYFQGTGAADDSGLPNDRFFAVRPEGSVSTLKIQRTERGDSAVYLCASSRLSGLADNEQFFGPGTRLTVL.

This chain uses TRBV7-2 with TRBJ1-1; D is possibly TRBD1 (5 bases). The CDR3 consists of 14 residues. CDR1 is SGHTA and CDR2 is FQGNSA in the germline V gene. The germline V and J ends were trimmed by 7 bases and 3 bases, with 15 bases remaining between them. Here the CDR3 reads CASTGVWGDTEAFF. Here the CDR3 DNA reads TGTGCCAGCACCGGTGTTTGGGGGGACACTGAAGCTTTCTTT.

The genes are TRBV27 and TRBJ2-1, with D perhaps given as TRBD1 or TRBD2 (6 bases each). This CDR3 has 12 residues. The V gene's germline CDR1 is MNHEY and CDR2 SMNVEV (reference sequence). Trimming pared 7 bases from V and 7 bases from J, leaving 11 bases between. CDR3 nucleotide sequence: TGTGCCAGCATTGGGGGGCGGAATGAGCAGTTCTTC. Amino acids: CASIGGRNEQFF.

The chain combines TRBV4-1 with TRBJ1-5; D is ambiguous. The CDR3 extends over 13 amino acids. Germline-derived CDR1 and CDR2 are MGHRA and YSYEKL. V lost 4 bases, J lost 1 base, and 5 bases lay in between. CDR3 sequence: CASSPVSNQPQHF. In DNA, the CDR3 is TGCGCCAGCAGCCCAGTCAGCAATCAGCCCCAGCATTTT.

The chain's CDR3 is CASSSGAGGYNEQFF. CDR3 nucleotide sequence: TGTGCCAGCAGCTCCGGAGCGGGAGGATACAATGAGCAGTTCTTC. This sequence joins TRBV7-2 and TRBJ2-1; 9 nucleotides align to TRBD2. The CDR3 spans 15 residues. Per germline, CDR1 SGHTA and CDR2 FQGNSA. After removal of 4 bases from V and 4 bases from J, the junction contained 5 bases not matched to a gene.

V and J are TRBV5-5 and TRBJ2-3; 8 bases map to TRBD2. Germline V gene lookup returns CDR1 SGHKS and CDR2 YYEKEE (reference sequence). The J segment lost 4 bases and the V segment lost 3 bases, leaving 4 bases of the junction unmatched. CDR3 length: 14 amino acids. The CDR3 region has the DNA TGTGCCAGCAGCTGGCGGGGGGAGTCAGATACGCAGTATTTT. Residues: CASSWRGESDTQYF.

In this sample, this clone turned up a few times. The chain couples TRBV18 to TRBJ1-1; no reliable D call. The germline gives CDR1 KGHSH, CDR2 LQKENI. V dropped 5 bases and J dropped 2 bases, with 9 bases sitting between them. The CDR3 runs 13 residues. CDR3 DNA sequence: TGTGCCAGCTCATTTTCAGCAAACACTGAAGCTTTCTTT. It yields the protein CASSFSANTEAFF.

This chain links TRBV9 with TRBJ1-2, with D tentatively TRBD1 (6 bases). CDR1 and CDR2 from the germline V gene are SGDLS and YYNGEE. V shed 0 bases and J shed 4 bases, with 10 bases lying between them. The CDR3 spans 14 residues. CDR3 nucleotide sequence: TGTGCCAGCAGCGTAGGTACAGGGTCCTATGGCTACACCTTC. This codes for CASSVGTGSYGYTF.